This section outlines one T cell receptor (beta chain) sequence together with its context. The data were obtained in a study of shared clonotypes between healthy human individuals. This table comes from immunoSEQ multiplex PCR, and its TCRdb copy is limited to in-frame clones, with some not included. The data hold hundreds of thousands of clones, with around 73% observed a single time. The CDR3 consists of 17 residues. Trimming took off 6 bases at V and 1 base at J, with 19 bases between the two ends. Germline lookup yields CDR1 MDHEN and CDR2 SYDVKM. Material: memory CD4+ T cells sorted from blood. As for subset: CD45RA-negative fraction. This chain connects TRBV28 to TRBJ2-4, with a possible D match to TRBD2 (5 bases). This clonotype originated in a woman in her thirties in good health. CDR3 region: CASSHRFGIDAKNIQYF. CDR3 bases: TGTGCCAGCAGCCACCGCTTCGGGATTGACGCCAAAAACATTCAGTACTTC.